Listed below are T cell receptor beta chains from one sample, sequenced in a study of early T cells in non-severe SARS-CoV-2 infection. TCRdb processed the 5' RACE reads anew with MiXCR; each CDR3 protein has one entry. Of roughly 28,000 distinct CDR3 sequences listed, almost 4.5% are singletons. The sample consisted of whole blood. These receptors originate from an adult who was a healthcare worker with PCR-confirmed SARS-CoV-2 infection or an uninfected control (not recorded which). Both conserved end residues are part of each CDR3. A D gene is named only where the DNA matches it firmly. Size tells how often a clone was seen (once, few, many) or the class of an expanded clone, and some rows leave it out.

cdr3_aa cdr3_nt d_call v_call clone_size j_call
CASSLEHPTNNEQFF TGTGCCAGCAGCTTGGAGCACCCGACAAACAATGAGCAGTTCTTC - TRBV7-9 - TRBJ2-1
CAISEKKTGGNYGYTF TGTGCCATCAGTGAGAAGAAGACAGGTGGGAACTATGGCTACACCTTC - TRBV10-3 many TRBJ1-2
CASSLTGTGFNEQFF TGTGCCAGCAGTTTAACCGGGACCGGGTTTAATGAGCAGTTCTTC - TRBV12-3/TRBV12-4 many TRBJ2-1
CASSTPGQGGNTIYF TGTGCCAGCAGTACCCCGGGACAGGGTGGAAACACCATATATTTT TRBD1 TRBV28 few TRBJ1-3
CASGRDPNEKLFF TGTGCCAGCGGAAGGGACCCTAATGAAAAACTGTTTTTT - TRBV9 many TRBJ1-4
CASRWNSNTEAFF TGCGCCAGCAGATGGAATTCGAACACTGAAGCTTTCTTT - TRBV5-1 medium-sized TRBJ1-1
CASSPRDREYTQYF TGTGCCAGTAGTCCGAGGGACAGGGAATATACGCAGTATTTT TRBD1 TRBV19 medium-sized TRBJ2-3
CASSPDAASAEAFF TGTGCCAGCTCACCCGATGCGGCCAGCGCTGAAGCTTTCTTT - TRBV18 few TRBJ1-1
CASSLTGIGVTGELFF TGTGCCAGCAGCTTAACGGGGATTGGCGTTACCGGGGAGCTGTTTTTT - TRBV7-2 many TRBJ2-2
CASTPSGGNTIYF TGTGCCAGCACCCCTAGCGGAGGAAACACCATATATTTT - TRBV12-3/TRBV12-4 many TRBJ1-3
CASSLGTVNEQFF TGTGCCAGCAGCTTAGGGACGGTGAATGAGCAGTTCTTC - TRBV7-6 many TRBJ2-1
CASTTGGHTEAFF TGTGCCAGCACTACAGGGGGGCACACTGAAGCTTTCTTT TRBD1 TRBV18 many TRBJ1-1
CASRTIGLGIVNEQFF TGTGCCAGCAGGACTATTGGACTAGGAATAGTCAATGAGCAGTTCTTC TRBD2 TRBV28 many TRBJ2-1
CASTGRSSREQFF TGTGCCAGCACAGGCAGGAGTAGCCGGGAGCAGTTCTTC - TRBV2 - TRBJ2-1
CASSSQLDEKLFF TGTGCCAGCAGTTCCCAACTAGATGAAAAACTGTTTTTT - TRBV28 few TRBJ1-4
CASSPGTSNTGELFF TGTGCCAGCAGCCCCGGGACGTCGAACACCGGGGAGCTGTTTTTT - TRBV12-3/TRBV12-4 - TRBJ2-2
CASSFQTGVGETQYF TGTGCCAGCAGCTTCCAGACAGGGGTCGGGGAGACCCAGTACTTC TRBD1 TRBV7-6 many TRBJ2-5
CASSQVAGGPNSYNEQFF TGCGCCAGCAGCCAAGTAGCGGGGGGGCCCAACTCCTACAATGAGCAGTTCTTC TRBD2 TRBV4-3 many TRBJ2-1
CASSPQGLNQPQHF TGTGCCAGCAGCCCGCAGGGGCTCAATCAGCCCCAGCATTTT - TRBV9 many TRBJ1-5
CASRKLAGATNEQFF TGTGCCAGCAGGAAGCTAGCGGGGGCGACCAATGAGCAGTTCTTC TRBD2 TRBV2 many TRBJ2-1
CASRLQGAKNIQYF TGTGCCAGCAGACTACAGGGGGCCAAAAACATTCAGTACTTC TRBD1 TRBV3-1 many TRBJ2-4
CASSLGGTGFQETQYF TGTGCCAGCAGTTTAGGCGGGACAGGGTTCCAAGAGACCCAGTACTTC TRBD1 TRBV7-6 many TRBJ2-5
CASSQGIRQETQYF TGCGCCAGCAGCCAAGGGATAAGGCAAGAGACCCAGTACTTC - TRBV4-3 many TRBJ2-5
CASSQDGRGPGELFF TGCGCCAGCAGCCAAGATGGCAGGGGGCCCGGGGAGCTGTTTTTT TRBD1 TRBV4-3 many TRBJ2-2
CASSFYICSASPSYEQYF - - TRBV5-1 - TRBJ2-7
CASSRGTQYEQYF TGTGCCAGCAGCCGCGGGACACAATACGAGCAGTACTTC - TRBV11-2 - TRBJ2-7
CASSFLAGGRSYEQYF TGTGCCAGCAGTTTCCTAGCGGGGGGGCGCTCCTACGAGCAGTACTTC TRBD2 TRBV28 many TRBJ2-7
CATSNREDGQPQHF TGTGCCACCAGTAACAGGGAGGATGGTCAGCCCCAGCATTTT - TRBV24-1 many TRBJ1-5
CAWETGDYNSPLHF TGTGCCTGGGAAACAGGGGACTATAATTCACCCCTCCACTTT TRBD1 TRBV30 many TRBJ1-6
CASSQDQGQNSNEKLFF TGCGCCAGCAGCCAAGATCAAGGACAGAATTCTAATGAAAAACTGTTTTTT - TRBV4-1 many TRBJ1-4
CASSQDGLLDTQYF TGTGCCAGCAGCCAAGACGGACTTCTAGATACGCAGTATTTT - TRBV3-1 many TRBJ2-3
CASSYRVTGELFF TGTGCCAGCAGCTACAGAGTCACCGGGGAGCTGTTTTTT - TRBV7-8 many TRBJ2-2
CASSFRVETQYF TGTGCCAGCAGCTTCAGGGTTGAGACCCAGTACTTC - TRBV7-2 - TRBJ2-5
CASTARQELSGNTIYF TGTGCCAGCACCGCCCGACAGGAGCTCTCTGGAAACACCATATATTTT - TRBV6-1 many TRBJ1-3
CSVDSGSKNIQYF TGCAGCGTTGACTCAGGGAGTAAAAACATTCAGTACTTC - TRBV29-1 - TRBJ2-4
CASSTGFREEKLFF TGTGCCAGCAGCACAGGGTTTCGGGAAGAAAAACTGTTTTTT - TRBV12-3/TRBV12-4 many TRBJ1-4
CSARQAGQPQHF TGCAGTGCTAGGCAGGCTGGACAGCCCCAGCATTTT - TRBV20-1 few TRBJ1-5
CASSLARGGSYNEQFF TGTGCCAGCAGTTTAGCGCGAGGGGGTTCCTACAATGAGCAGTTCTTC - TRBV12-3/TRBV12-4 many TRBJ2-1
CASSLPGNEQFF TGTGCCAGCAGCTTGCCGGGGAATGAGCAGTTCTTC - TRBV5-4 many TRBJ2-1
CAWSSSGDTDTQYF TGTGCCTGGAGTTCTAGCGGGGACACAGATACGCAGTATTTT TRBD2 TRBV30 many TRBJ2-3
CSASGQGALMNTEAFF TGCAGTGCTAGCGGACAGGGGGCACTAATGAACACTGAAGCTTTCTTT TRBD1 TRBV20-1 many TRBJ1-1
CASSESPRTGGTEAFF TGTGCCAGCAGTGAATCCCCTCGGACAGGGGGCACTGAAGCTTTCTTT TRBD1 TRBV25-1 many TRBJ1-1
CASSDVGQETQYF TGTGCCAGCAGTGATGTCGGCCAAGAGACCCAGTACTTC - TRBV2 many TRBJ2-5
CASSLSGQGTYEQYF TGTGCCAGCAGTTTATCTGGGCAGGGTACCTACGAGCAGTACTTC - TRBV28 many TRBJ2-7
CASSSASGDTEAFF TGTGCCAGCAGTTCCGCGTCCGGAGACACTGAAGCTTTCTTT - TRBV13 many TRBJ1-1
CASSLGGSNTEAFF TGCGCCAGCAGCTTGGGCGGGTCGAACACTGAAGCTTTCTTT - TRBV5-1 many TRBJ1-1
CASSLGEIYEQYF TGTGCCAGCAGTTTAGGGGAGATCTACGAGCAGTACTTC - TRBV6-2/TRBV6-3 many TRBJ2-7
CASSEAASVRADTQYF TGTGCCAGCAGTGAAGCGGCTAGCGTCAGGGCAGATACGCAGTATTTT - TRBV2 many TRBJ2-3
CASSFPGKETQYF TGTGCCAGCAGCTTCCCAGGGAAGGAGACCCAGTACTTC - TRBV5-5 many TRBJ2-5
CAIRGSGTGLADTQYF TGTGCCATCAGGGGCTCCGGGACAGGGCTCGCAGATACGCAGTATTTT TRBD1 TRBV10-3 - TRBJ2-3
CASSPGLADTDTQYF TGTGCCAGCAGCCCCGGACTAGCGGACACAGATACGCAGTATTTT TRBD2 TRBV7-2 many TRBJ2-3